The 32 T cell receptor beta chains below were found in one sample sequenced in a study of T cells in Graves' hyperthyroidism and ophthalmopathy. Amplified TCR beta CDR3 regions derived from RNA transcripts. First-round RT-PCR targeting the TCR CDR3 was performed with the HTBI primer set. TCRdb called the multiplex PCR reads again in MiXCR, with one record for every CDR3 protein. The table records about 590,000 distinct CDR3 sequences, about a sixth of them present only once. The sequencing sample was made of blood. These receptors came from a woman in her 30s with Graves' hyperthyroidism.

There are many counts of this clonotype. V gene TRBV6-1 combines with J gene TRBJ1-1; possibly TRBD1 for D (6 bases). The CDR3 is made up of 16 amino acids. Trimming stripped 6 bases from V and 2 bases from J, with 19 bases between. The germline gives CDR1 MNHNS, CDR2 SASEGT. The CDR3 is CASSYEGRGANTEAFF. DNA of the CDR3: TGTGCCAGCAGCTACGAGGGGAGGGGGGCTAACACTGAAGCTTTCTTT.

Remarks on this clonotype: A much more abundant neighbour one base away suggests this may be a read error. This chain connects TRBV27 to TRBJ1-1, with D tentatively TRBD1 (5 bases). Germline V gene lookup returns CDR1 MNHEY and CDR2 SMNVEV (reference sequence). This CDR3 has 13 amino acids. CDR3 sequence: CANSPKQGTEAFF. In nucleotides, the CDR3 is TGTGCCAACAGTCCTAAGCAGGGCACTGAAGCTTTCTTT.

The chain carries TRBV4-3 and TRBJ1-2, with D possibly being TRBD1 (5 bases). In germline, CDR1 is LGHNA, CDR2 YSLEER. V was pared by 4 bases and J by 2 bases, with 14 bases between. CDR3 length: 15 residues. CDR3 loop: CASSPNAGINYGYTF. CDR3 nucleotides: TGCGCCAGCAGCCCTAACGCAGGGATAAACTATGGCTACACCTTC.

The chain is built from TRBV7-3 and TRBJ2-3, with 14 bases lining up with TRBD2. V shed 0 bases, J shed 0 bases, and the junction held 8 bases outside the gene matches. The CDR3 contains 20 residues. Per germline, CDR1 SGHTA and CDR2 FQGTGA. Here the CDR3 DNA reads TGTGCCAGCAGCTTAACTGGAATCGGGACTAGCGGGAGTAGCACAGATACGCAGTATTTT. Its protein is CASSLTGIGTSGSSTDTQYF.

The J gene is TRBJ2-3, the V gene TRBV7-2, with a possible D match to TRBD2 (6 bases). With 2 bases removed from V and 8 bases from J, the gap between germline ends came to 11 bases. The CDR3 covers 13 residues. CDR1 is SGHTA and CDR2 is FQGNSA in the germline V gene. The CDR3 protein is CASSLQGGGTQYF. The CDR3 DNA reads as TGTGCCAGCAGCTTACAGGGAGGTGGTACGCAGTATTTT.

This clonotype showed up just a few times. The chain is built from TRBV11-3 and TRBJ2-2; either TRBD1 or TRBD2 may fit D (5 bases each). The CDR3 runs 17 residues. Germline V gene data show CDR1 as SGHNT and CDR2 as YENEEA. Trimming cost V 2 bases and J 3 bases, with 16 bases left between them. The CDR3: CASSLTTGPIHTGELFF. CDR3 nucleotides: TGTGCCAGCAGCTTAACAACGGGGCCTATCCACACCGGGGAGCTGTTTTTT.

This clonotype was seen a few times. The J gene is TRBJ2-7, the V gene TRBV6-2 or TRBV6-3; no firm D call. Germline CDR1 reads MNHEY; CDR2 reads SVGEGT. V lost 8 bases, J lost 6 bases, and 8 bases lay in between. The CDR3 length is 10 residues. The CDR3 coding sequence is TGTGCCAGCGGGCGAATCGAGCAGTACTTC. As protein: CASGRIEQYF.

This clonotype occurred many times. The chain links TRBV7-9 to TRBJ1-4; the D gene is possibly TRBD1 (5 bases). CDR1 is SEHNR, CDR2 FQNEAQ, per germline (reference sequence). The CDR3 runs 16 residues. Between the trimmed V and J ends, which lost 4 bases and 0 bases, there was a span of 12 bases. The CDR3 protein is CASSSPGPPTNEKLFF. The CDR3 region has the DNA TGTGCCAGCAGCTCACCGGGACCCCCAACTAATGAAAAACTGTTTTTT.

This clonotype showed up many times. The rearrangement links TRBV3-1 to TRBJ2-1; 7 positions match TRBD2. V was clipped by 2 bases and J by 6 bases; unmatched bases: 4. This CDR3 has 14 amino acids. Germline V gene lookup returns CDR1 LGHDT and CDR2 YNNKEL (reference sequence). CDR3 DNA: TGTGCCAGCAGCCAAAGCGGGAATTTCAATGAGCAGTTCTTC. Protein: CASSQSGNFNEQFF.

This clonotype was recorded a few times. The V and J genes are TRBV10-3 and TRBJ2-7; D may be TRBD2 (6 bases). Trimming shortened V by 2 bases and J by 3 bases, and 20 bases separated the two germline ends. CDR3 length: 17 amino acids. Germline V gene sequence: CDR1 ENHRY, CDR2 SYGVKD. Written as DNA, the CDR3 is TGTGCCATCAGTGAGATCCAGGGACCCGGGAGTTTCTACGAGCAGTACTTC. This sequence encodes CAISEIQGPGSFYEQYF.

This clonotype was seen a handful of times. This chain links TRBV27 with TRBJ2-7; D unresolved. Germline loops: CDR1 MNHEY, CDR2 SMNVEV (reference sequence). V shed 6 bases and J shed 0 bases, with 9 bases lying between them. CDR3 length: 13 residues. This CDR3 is CASSNHLSYEQYF. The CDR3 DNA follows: TGTGCCAGCAGCAACCACCTCTCCTACGAGCAGTACTTC.

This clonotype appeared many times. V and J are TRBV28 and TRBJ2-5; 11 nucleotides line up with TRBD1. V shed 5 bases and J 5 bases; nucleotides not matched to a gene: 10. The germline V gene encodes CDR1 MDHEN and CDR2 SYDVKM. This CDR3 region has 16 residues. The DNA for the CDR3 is TGTGCCAGCAGTCTAATAGGACAGGGGGCGCAGGAGACCCAGTACTTC. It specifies CASSLIGQGAQETQYF.

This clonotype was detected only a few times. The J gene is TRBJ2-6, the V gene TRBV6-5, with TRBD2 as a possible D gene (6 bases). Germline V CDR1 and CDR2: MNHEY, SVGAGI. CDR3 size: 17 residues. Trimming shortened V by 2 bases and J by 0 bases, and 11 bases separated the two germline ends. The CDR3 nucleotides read TGTGCCAGCAGTTACGGAGGGCCAGGCTCTGGGGCCAACGTCCTGACTTTC. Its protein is CASSYGGPGSGANVLTF.

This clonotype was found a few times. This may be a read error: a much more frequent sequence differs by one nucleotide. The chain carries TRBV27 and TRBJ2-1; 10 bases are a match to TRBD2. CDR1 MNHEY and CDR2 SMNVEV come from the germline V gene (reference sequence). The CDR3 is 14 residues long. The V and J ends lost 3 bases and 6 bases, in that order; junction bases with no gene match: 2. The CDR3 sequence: CASSFERGGNEQFF. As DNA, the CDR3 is TGTGCCAGCAGTTTCGAGCGGGGGGGCAATGAGCAGTTCTTC.

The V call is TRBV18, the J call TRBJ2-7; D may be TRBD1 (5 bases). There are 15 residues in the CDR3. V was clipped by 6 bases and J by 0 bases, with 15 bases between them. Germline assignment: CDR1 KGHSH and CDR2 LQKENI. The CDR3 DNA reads TGTGCCAGCTCCTGGGCAGGGCCAGGCTCCTACGAGCAGTACTTC. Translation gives CASSWAGPGSYEQYF.

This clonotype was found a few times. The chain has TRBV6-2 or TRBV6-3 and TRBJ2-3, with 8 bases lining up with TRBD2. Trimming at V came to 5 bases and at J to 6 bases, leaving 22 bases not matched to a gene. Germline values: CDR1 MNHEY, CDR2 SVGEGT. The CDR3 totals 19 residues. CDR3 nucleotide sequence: TGTGCCAGCAGTCACCTACTAAAATGGACCAGACCGGGGGGGGATACGCAGTATTTT. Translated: CASSHLLKWTRPGGDTQYF.

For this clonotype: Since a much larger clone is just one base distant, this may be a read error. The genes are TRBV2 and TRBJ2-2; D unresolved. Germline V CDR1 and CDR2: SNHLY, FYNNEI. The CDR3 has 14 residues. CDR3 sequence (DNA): TGTACCAGCAGTGTGGCCAGAAACACCGGGGAGCTGTTTTTT. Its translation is CTSSVARNTGELFF.

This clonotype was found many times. The CDR3 loop is CASSQEFGQGSTDTQYF. CDR3 nucleotides: TGTGCCAGCAGCCAAGAATTCGGACAGGGGAGCACAGATACGCAGTATTTT. The V gene is TRBV3-1, the J gene TRBJ2-3; 9 nucleotides agree with TRBD1. The CDR3 is 17 residues long. Germline CDR1 reads LGHDT; CDR2 reads YNNKEL (reference sequence). The V and J ends lost 0 bases and 0 bases, in that order; junction bases with no gene match: 4.

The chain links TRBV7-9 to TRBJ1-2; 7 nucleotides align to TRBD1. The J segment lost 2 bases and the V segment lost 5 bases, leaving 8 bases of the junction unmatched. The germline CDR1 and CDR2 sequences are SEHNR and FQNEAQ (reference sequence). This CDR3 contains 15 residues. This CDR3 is CASSPAGGVNYGYTF. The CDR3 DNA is TGTGCCAGCAGCCCCGCAGGGGGGGTCAACTATGGCTACACCTTC.

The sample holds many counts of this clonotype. CDR3 DNA sequence: TGCAGTGCTAGTCGCGAGGGGTTGGGAGGGGGCAGCGAGCAGTTCTTC. Protein: CSASREGLGGGSEQFF. The chain employs TRBV20-1 and TRBJ2-1; D possibly matches TRBD1 or TRBD2 (7 bases each). The CDR3 consists of 16 residues. The V gene lost 3 bases and the J gene lost 10 bases, with 25 bases spanning the gap. CDR1 is DFQATT, CDR2 SNEGSKA, per germline (reference sequence).

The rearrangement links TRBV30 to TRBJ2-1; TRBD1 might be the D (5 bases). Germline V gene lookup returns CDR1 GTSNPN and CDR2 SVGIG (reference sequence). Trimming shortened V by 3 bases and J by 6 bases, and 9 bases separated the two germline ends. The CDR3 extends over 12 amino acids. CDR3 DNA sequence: TGTGCCTGGAGGCCGACAGTCAATGAGCAGTTCTTC. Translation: CAWRPTVNEQFF. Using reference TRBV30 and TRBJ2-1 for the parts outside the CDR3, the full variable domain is SQTIHQWPATLVQPVGSPLSLECTVEGTSNPNLYWYRQAAGRGLQLLFYSVGIGQISSEVPQNLSASRPQDRQFILSSKKLLLSDSGFYLCAWRPTVNEQFFGPGTRLTVL.

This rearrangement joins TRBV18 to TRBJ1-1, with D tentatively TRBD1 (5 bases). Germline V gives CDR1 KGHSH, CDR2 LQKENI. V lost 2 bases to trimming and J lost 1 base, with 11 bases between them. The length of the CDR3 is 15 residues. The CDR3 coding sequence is TGTGCCAGCTCACCAGGTTGGGGCTCGAACACTGAAGCTTTCTTT. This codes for CASSPGWGSNTEAFF.

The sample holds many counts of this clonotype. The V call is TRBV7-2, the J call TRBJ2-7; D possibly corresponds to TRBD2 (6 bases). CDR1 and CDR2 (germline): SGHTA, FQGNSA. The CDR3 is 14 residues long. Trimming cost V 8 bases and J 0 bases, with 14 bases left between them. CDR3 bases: TGTGCCAGCTCCGTTGGACTACTCTCCTACGAGCAGTACTTC. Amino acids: CASSVGLLSYEQYF.

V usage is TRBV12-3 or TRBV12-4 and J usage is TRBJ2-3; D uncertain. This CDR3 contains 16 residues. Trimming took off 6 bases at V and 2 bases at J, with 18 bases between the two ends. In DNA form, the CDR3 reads TGTGCCAGCAGCCCCACCTTAGTTTCCCCCACAGATACGCAGTATTTT. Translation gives CASSPTLVSPTDTQYF.

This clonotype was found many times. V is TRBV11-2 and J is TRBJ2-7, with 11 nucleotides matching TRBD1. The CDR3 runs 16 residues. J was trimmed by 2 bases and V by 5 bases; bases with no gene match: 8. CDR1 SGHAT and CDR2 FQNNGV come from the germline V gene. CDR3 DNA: TGTGCCAGCAGCCCACAGCCGGGACAGGGGGCCTACGAGCAGTACTTC. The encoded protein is CASSPQPGQGAYEQYF.

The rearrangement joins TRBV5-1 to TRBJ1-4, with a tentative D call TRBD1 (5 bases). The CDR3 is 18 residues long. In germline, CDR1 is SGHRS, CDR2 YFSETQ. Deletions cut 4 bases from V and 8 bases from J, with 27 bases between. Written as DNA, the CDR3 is TGCGCCAGCAGCGATTCCATTATCAACAGGCCAGGAGGAGAAAAACTGTTTTTT. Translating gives CASSDSIINRPGGEKLFF.

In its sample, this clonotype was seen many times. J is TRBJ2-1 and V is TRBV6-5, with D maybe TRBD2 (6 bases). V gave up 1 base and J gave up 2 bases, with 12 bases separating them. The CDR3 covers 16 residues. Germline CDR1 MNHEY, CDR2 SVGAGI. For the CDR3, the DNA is TGTGCCAGCAGTTACTACGGGGGTGCCGCCTACAATGAGCAGTTCTTC. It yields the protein CASSYYGGAAYNEQFF.

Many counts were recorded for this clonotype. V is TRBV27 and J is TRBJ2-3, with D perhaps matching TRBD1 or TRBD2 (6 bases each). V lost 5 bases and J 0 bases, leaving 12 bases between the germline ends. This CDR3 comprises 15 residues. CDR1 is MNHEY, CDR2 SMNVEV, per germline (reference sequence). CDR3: CASSPGARSTDTQYF. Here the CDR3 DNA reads TGTGCCAGCAGTCCGGGGGCTAGAAGCACAGATACGCAGTATTTT.

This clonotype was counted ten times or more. Here the CDR3 reads CASIPRTQKEAFF. The CDR3 DNA follows: TGTGCCAGCATCCCCCGGACTCAAAAGGAGGCTTTCTTT. The chain has TRBV6-2 or TRBV6-3 and TRBJ1-1; no definite D call. Trimming shortened V by 7 bases and J by 11 bases, and 20 bases separated the two germline ends. CDR1 is MNHEY, CDR2 SVGEGT, per germline. This CDR3 region has 13 residues.

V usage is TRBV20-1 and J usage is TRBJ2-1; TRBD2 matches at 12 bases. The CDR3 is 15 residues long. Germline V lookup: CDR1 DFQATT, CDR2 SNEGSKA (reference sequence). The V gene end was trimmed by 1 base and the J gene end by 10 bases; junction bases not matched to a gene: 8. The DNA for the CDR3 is TGCAGTGCTAGAGGGGGGGCTAGCGGGAGGGGAGAGCAGTTCTTC. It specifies CSARGGASGRGEQFF.

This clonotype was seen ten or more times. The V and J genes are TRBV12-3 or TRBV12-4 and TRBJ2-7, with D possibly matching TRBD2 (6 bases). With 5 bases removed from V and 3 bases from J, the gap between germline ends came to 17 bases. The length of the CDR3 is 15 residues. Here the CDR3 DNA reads TGTGCCAGCAGTGAGCGGGTCGGAGCCTACTACGAGCAGTACTTC. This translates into CASSERVGAYYEQYF.

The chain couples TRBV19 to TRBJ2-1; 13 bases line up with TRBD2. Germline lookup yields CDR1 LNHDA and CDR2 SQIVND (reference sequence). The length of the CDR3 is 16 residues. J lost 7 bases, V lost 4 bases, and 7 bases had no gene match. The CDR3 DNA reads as TGTGCCAGTAGTACGAAGGGACTAGCGGGGCCTAATGAGCAGTTCTTC. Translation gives CASSTKGLAGPNEQFF.